This TCR beta chain was captured in a study of blood T cell repertoires in COVID-19. Study in general: PBMCs, B-cell-depleted T cells, or T cells provided the cDNA or gDNA that made up the material.

Patients from Seattle were sampled longitudinally, starting during active infection. Source study methods: The authors estimated nucleated cell counts from reference gene primer amplification. Sequencing used immunoSEQ multiplex PCR; TCRdb keeps in-frame clones, though not all of them. V and J calls plus clone size are reproduced from that table; the DNA served to infer D and trimming. The table records some 140,000 clones, roughly four fifths of them present only once. Source material: peripheral blood. The sequence derives from a woman aged 55-69 years with COVID-19, enrolled during active disease.

The CDR3 DNA is TGTGCCAGCAGCCACGGACAGGGGCGACCTTATAGCAATCAGCCCCAGCATTTT. Translating gives CASSHGQGRPYSNQPQHF. This chain uses TRBV4-2 with TRBJ1-5; 9 nucleotides agree with TRBD1. V shed 3 bases and J 0 bases; nucleotides not matched to a gene: 9. CDR3 length: 18 residues. From germline, CDR1 is LGHNA and CDR2 YNFKEQ.